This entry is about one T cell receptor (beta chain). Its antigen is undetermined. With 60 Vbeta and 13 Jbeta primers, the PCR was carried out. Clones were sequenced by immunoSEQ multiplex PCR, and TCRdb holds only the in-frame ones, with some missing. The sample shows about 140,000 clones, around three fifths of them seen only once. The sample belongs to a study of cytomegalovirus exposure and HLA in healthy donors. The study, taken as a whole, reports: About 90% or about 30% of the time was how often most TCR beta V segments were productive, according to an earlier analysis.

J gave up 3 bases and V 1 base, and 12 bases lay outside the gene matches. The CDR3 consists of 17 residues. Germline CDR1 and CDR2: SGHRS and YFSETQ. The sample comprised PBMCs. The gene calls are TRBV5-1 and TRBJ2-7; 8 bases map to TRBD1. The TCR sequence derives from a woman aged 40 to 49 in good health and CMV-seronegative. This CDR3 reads CASSLRSTGAEHYEQYF. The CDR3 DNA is TGCGCCAGCAGCTTGAGGTCGACAGGGGCGGAACACTACGAGCAGTACTTC.